The 18 T cell receptor beta chains below were found in one sample sequenced in a study of shared clonotypes between healthy human individuals. Clones were read by immunoSEQ multiplex PCR, and TCRdb kept only the in-frame ones, dropping some. The repertoire consists of around 1.6 million clones, with around 98% occurring once and the leading ten covering about 0.45%. The sequencing input was naive CD4+ T cells sorted from blood. The subset denotes: CD45RA+ positively selected. The source of these receptors is a man younger than 40 in good health.

This clone was recorded only once. The CDR3 is CASSRQEGLAGGRYNEQFF. The CDR3 region has the DNA TGTGCCAGCAGCCGCCAAGAGGGACTAGCGGGAGGGAGGTACAATGAGCAGTTCTTC. The chain uses TRBV14 and TRBJ2-1, with 16 bases fitting TRBD2. Trimming at V came to 4 bases and at J to 4 bases, leaving 10 bases not matched to a gene. CDR3 length equals 19 residues. From germline, CDR1 is SGHDN and CDR2 FVKESK.

The chain has TRBV30 and TRBJ1-2; maybe TRBD1 (5 bases). In germline, CDR1 is GTSNPN, CDR2 SVGIG (reference sequence). Deletions cut 1 base from V and 0 bases from J, with 15 bases between. CDR3 length equals 16 residues. The CDR3 DNA is TGTGCCTGGAGTGACCCCGGGACGGGTACTAACTATGGCTACACCTTC. As protein: CAWSDPGTGTNYGYTF.

V gene TRBV10-1 combines with J gene TRBJ2-2; the D is unclear. Trimming pared 3 bases from V and 5 bases from J, leaving 4 bases between. Per germline, CDR1 WNHNN and CDR2 SYGVQD (reference sequence). The CDR3 has 12 residues. DNA for the CDR3: TGCGCCAGCAGTGAACCGACCGGGGAGCTGTTTTTT. This sequence encodes CASSEPTGELFF.

This clone was recorded only once. The chain is built from TRBV7-3 and TRBJ2-3, with D unclear. The V gene lost 3 bases and the J gene lost 5 bases, with 6 bases spanning the gap. The CDR3 is 12 residues long. Germline CDR1 and CDR2: SGHTA and FQGTGA. The CDR3 DNA sequence: TGTGCCAGCAGCTTTCGCGGAGATACGCAGTATTTT. Translation gives CASSFRGDTQYF.

This chain links TRBV10-3 with TRBJ2-7, with D possibly being TRBD2 (5 bases). Trimming left V 3 bases short and J 2 bases short, with 14 bases between. This CDR3 has 15 residues. Germline CDR1 is ENHRY and CDR2 is SYGVKD. The CDR3 coding sequence is TGTGCCATCAGTGAATTGGTAGCGACGACCTACGAGCAGTACTTC. It codes for CAISELVATTYEQYF.

The table lists this clone with a count of one. The chain uses TRBV19 and TRBJ2-1, with 7 nucleotides matching TRBD2. V dropped 9 bases and J dropped 4; count of bases not matched to a gene: 9. The CDR3 runs to 14 residues. Germline CDR1 LNHDA, CDR2 SQIVND (reference sequence). CDR3 in DNA: TGTGCCAGCCGCCCACTAGCGACGTACAATGAGCAGTTCTTC. Its protein is CASRPLATYNEQFF.

CDR3 bases: TGTGCCAGCGTGGGTCTAGCGGGAGCCTACAATGAGCAGTTCTTC. Its translation is CASVGLAGAYNEQFF. This chain joins TRBV18 and TRBJ2-1, with 10 positions matching TRBD2. This CDR3 spans 15 amino acids. CDR1 and CDR2 from the germline V gene are KGHSH and LQKENI. Trimming cost V 8 bases and J 2 bases; bases outside gene matches: 6.

Worth noting for this clone: Sequence at one end of the junction differs from germline and may be a read error. CDR3 DNA sequence: TGTGCCAGCAGCCTAACGCCCGGGGCCAACGTCCTGACTTTC. As protein: CASSLTPGANVLTF. V and J are TRBV7-3 and TRBJ2-6; D remains ambiguous. This CDR3 has 14 residues. CDR1 and CDR2 (germline): SGHTA, FQGTGA.

This clone appeared once. This chain uses TRBV28 with TRBJ2-1, with 15 bases aligning to TRBD2. The germline CDR1 and CDR2 sequences are MDHEN and SYDVKM. The CDR3 sequence is 17 residues long. V lost 5 bases, J lost 15 bases, and 17 bases stayed unmatched. CDR3 loop: CASSGTGLAGGPSGSFF. CDR3 nucleotide sequence: TGTGCCAGCAGTGGAACGGGACTAGCGGGAGGACCATCCGGGTCGTTCTTC.

The rearrangement links TRBV27 to TRBJ2-5, with TRBD1 matching 11 bases. Germline V gene sequence: CDR1 MNHEY, CDR2 SMNVEV (reference sequence). The CDR3 is 16 residues long. The V segment lost 6 bases and the J segment 8 bases; nucleotides outside the gene matches: 14. DNA for the CDR3: TGTGCCAGCAGCCTAAAATCCGGGACAGGGGGTTATACCCAGTACTTC. Its translation: CASSLKSGTGGYTQYF.

The chain carries TRBV11-2 and TRBJ2-3; TRBD2 agrees at 11 bases. Per germline, CDR1 SGHAT and CDR2 FQNNGV. The CDR3 covers 20 residues. Trimming at V came to 0 bases and at J to 4 bases, leaving 15 bases not matched to a gene. CDR3 bases: TGTGCCAGCAGCTTAGAGACAGGAGTATTCCTGGGACTAGCGGCAGATACGCAGTATTTT. Amino acids: CASSLETGVFLGLAADTQYF.

The chain joins TRBV4-1 to TRBJ2-7; 8 bases are a match to TRBD2. The CDR3 spans 15 residues. J was trimmed by 0 bases and V by 5 bases; bases with no gene match: 6. Germline loops: CDR1 MGHRA, CDR2 YSYEKL. DNA of the CDR3: TGCGCCAGCAGCACCCGACTAGCGCCCTCCTACGAGCAGTACTTC. Residues: CASSTRLAPSYEQYF.

The rearrangement joins TRBV10-3 to TRBJ2-1; 10 bases align to TRBD2. This CDR3 has 13 amino acids. From germline, CDR1 is ENHRY and CDR2 SYGVKD. J gave up 3 bases and V 11 bases, and 4 bases lay outside the gene matches. This chain's CDR3 is CAASSGSYNEQFF. CDR3 sequence (DNA): TGTGCCGCATCTAGCGGGAGCTACAATGAGCAGTTCTTC.

The chain joins TRBV27 to TRBJ2-3, with 13 positions matching TRBD2. Germline V CDR1 and CDR2: MNHEY, SMNVEV (reference sequence). CDR3 length: 14 amino acids. V lost 4 bases to trimming and J lost 11 bases; unmatched junction nucleotides: 6. CDR3 sequence (DNA): TGTGCCAGCAGTTCGACTAGCGGGAGGTGGGGGCAGTATTTT. It specifies CASSSTSGRWGQYF.

The rearrangement joins TRBV7-9 to TRBJ1-1, with 7 bases matching TRBD1. The CDR3 has 15 amino acids. Looked up from germline, CDR1 is SEHNR and CDR2 is FQNEAQ (reference sequence). V trimming: 2 bases; J trimming: 3 bases; junction bases outside the gene matches: 6. The CDR3 is CASSLPGQRYTEAFF. Written as DNA, the CDR3 is TGTGCCAGCAGCTTACCGGGACAGCGTTACACTGAAGCTTTCTTT.

The chain uses TRBV18 and TRBJ2-2; no firm D call. The length of the CDR3 is 13 residues. Germline lookup yields CDR1 KGHSH and CDR2 LQKENI. Trimming removed 0 bases from V and 7 bases from J, with 6 bases in between. The DNA of the CDR3 is TGTGCCAGCTCACCACCGTTGTTCGGGGAGCTGTTTTTT. It yields the protein CASSPPLFGELFF. The full variable domain, in which reference TRBV18 and TRBJ2-2 provide the parts outside the CDR3, is NAGVMQNPRHLVRRRGQEARLRCSPMKGHSHVYWYRQLPEEGLKFMVYLQKENIIDESGMPKERFSAEFPKEGPSILRIQQVVRGDSAAYFCASSPPLFGELFFGEGSRLTVL.

The rearrangement joins TRBV10-1 to TRBJ2-7, with D tentatively TRBD1 or TRBD2 (5 bases each). The CDR3 has 15 amino acids. CDR1 WNHNN and CDR2 SYGVQD come from the germline V gene (reference sequence). Deletions cut 4 bases from V and 3 bases from J, with 16 bases between. The chain's CDR3 is CASSASPGRIYEQYF. CDR3 coding DNA: TGCGCCAGCAGTGCATCTCCGGGACGGATCTACGAGCAGTACTTC.

This clone was seen once. This chain uses TRBV19 with TRBJ2-2; TRBD1 aligns across 8 bases. Germline V gene data show CDR1 as LNHDA and CDR2 as SQIVND (reference sequence). The V gene end was trimmed by 3 bases and the J gene end by 3 bases; junction bases not matched to a gene: 6. CDR3 size: 16 residues. The CDR3: CASSIQGAIDTGELFF. The CDR3 nucleotides read TGTGCCAGTAGTATTCAGGGGGCTATAGACACCGGGGAGCTGTTTTTT. The full variable domain, rest sourced from reference TRBV19 and TRBJ2-2, is DGGITQSPKYLFRKEGQNVTLSCEQNLNHDAMYWYRQDPGQGLRLIYYSQIVNDFQKGDIAEGYSVSREKKESFPLTVTSAQKNPTAFYLCASSIQGAIDTGELFFGEGSRLTVL.